This T cell receptor beta chain was recovered during a study of early T cells in non-severe SARS-CoV-2 infection. This clonotype was counted many times. TCRdb reanalysed the 5' RACE reads using MiXCR and keeps one entry per CDR3 protein. The repertoire includes some 98,000 distinct CDR3 sequences, about 15% of them detected once, and over 0.95% sits in the top ten. Germline V gene lookup returns CDR1 MNHNY and CDR2 SVGAGI (reference sequence). Trimming cost V 3 bases and J 1 base; bases outside gene matches: 1. The CDR3 consists of 14 residues. The receptor was isolated from an adult who was a healthcare worker with PCR-confirmed SARS-CoV-2 infection or an uninfected control (not recorded which). V is TRBV6-6 and J is TRBJ2-3, with TRBD1 identical over 7 bases. Sequencing was performed on whole blood. The CDR3 spells CASSYGTGTDTQYF. The CDR3 nucleotides are TGTGCCAGCAGTTATGGGACAGGCACAGATACGCAGTATTTT.